The clone carrying this T cell receptor (beta chain) occurred many times. Its antigen is not known. One entry per CDR3 protein results from TCRdb running MiXCR on the reads. The repertoire holds hundreds of thousands of distinct CDR3 sequences, with under 45% as singletons. This record belongs to a study of T cell repertoires in cytomegalovirus infection. Study at large: CMV epitopes, recently identified HLA-C-restricted and well-studied HLA-B-restricted, were used. Evidence of both CMV infection and a matching HLA type came from public TCR beta signatures. Overall study findings and caveats: Dominant in the ex vivo response were TCR beta clonotypes restricted by HLA-C and specific for CMV. Based on cumulative public TCR beta family frequency, carriers of CMV plus the relevant HLA were identified.

From germline, CDR1 is SGHTA and CDR2 FQGNSA. This CDR3 is built from 13 residues. After removal of 4 bases from V and 5 bases from J, the junction contained 1 base not matched to a gene. The specimen was cultured PBMCs, collected from culture after CMV antigen stimulation. The chain couples TRBV7-2 to TRBJ1-4; 7 nucleotides align to TRBD1. This clonotype was sampled from a human donor in good health (CMV status not recorded). Some clones in this sample may be carry-over from other donors' samples. DNA for the CDR3: TGTGCCAGCAGCTCGGGACAGAATGAAAAACTGTTTTTT. It is translated as CASSSGQNEKLFF.